The entry that follows covers one T cell receptor beta chain sequence. Its antigen is not identified. Using a J-beta primer mix together with a sample-barcoded 5' primer, a second PCR was run for roughly 6 to 12 cycles. Each of the samples gave a minimum of 2.5 million paired-end reads that contained CDR3. One entry per CDR3 protein results from TCRdb running MiXCR on the 5' RACE reads. The sample contains about 1.8 million distinct CDR3 sequences, approximately 50% of which appear only once. There are 14 residues in the CDR3. V lost 5 bases to trimming and J lost 6 bases; unmatched junction nucleotides: 9. Per the germline V gene, CDR1 is SGHTA and CDR2 is FQGNSA. These data come from a study of blood T cells in healthy people across ages. Study-level results: Diversity was estimated from one million T cells, and these estimates were considered underestimates.

This receptor was obtained from a woman aged 40-49 years in good health. This rearrangement joins TRBV7-2 to TRBJ2-5; 7 nucleotides agree with TRBD2. The source material was blood. In DNA form, the CDR3 reads TGTGCCAGCAGCGGGGGGGGGAATTCACAGACCCAGTACTTC. Protein sequence: CASSGGGNSQTQYF.